The 25 T cell receptor beta chains below all came from one sample that was sequenced in a study of T cells after somatic rescue of genetic block. Profiling relied on immunoSEQ multiplex PCR, and the TCRdb table lists in-frame clones only, not all of them. The table lists more than 13,000 clones, roughly three quarters of them singletons. Sequenced sample: peripheral blood mononuclear cells (PBMCs). The receptors originated from a young man.

The chain links TRBV7-9 to TRBJ2-1; 8 positions match TRBD2. The length of the CDR3 is 15 residues. Germline V gives CDR1 SEHNR, CDR2 FQNEAQ (reference sequence). V lost 2 bases and J lost 6; bases outside the gene matches: 6. CDR3 sequence reads: CASSLIGTSPNEQFF. The DNA of the CDR3 is TGTGCCAGCAGCTTAATAGGGACTAGTCCCAATGAGCAGTTCTTC.

This clone is labeled medium-sized. This chain uses TRBV6-4 with TRBJ2-7; no clear D gene. The CDR3 extends over 13 amino acids. Trimming took off 7 bases at V and 0 bases at J, with 10 bases between the two ends. The germline V gene encodes CDR1 MRHNA and CDR2 SNTAGT. In nucleotides, the CDR3 is TGTGCCAGCATACGGCCGAGCTCCTACGAGCAGTACTTC. Its translation is CASIRPSSYEQYF.

This chain links TRBV27 with TRBJ2-7; D may be TRBD2 (5 bases). The CDR3 consists of 14 residues. The germline V and J ends were trimmed by 6 bases and 1 base, with 13 bases remaining between them. The V gene's germline CDR1 is MNHEY and CDR2 SMNVEV (reference sequence). The CDR3 sequence is CASSSVGESYEQYF. As DNA, the CDR3 is TGTGCCAGCAGCTCGGTTGGGGAGTCCTACGAGCAGTACTTC.

The chain is built from TRBV28 and TRBJ2-3, with D possibly being TRBD1 (5 bases). This CDR3 has 16 amino acids. Looked up from germline, CDR1 is MDHEN and CDR2 is SYDVKM. V was clipped by 1 base and J by 0 bases, with 11 bases between them. Here the CDR3 reads CASSLLRKGSTDTQYF. The CDR3, as DNA: TGTGCCAGCAGTTTATTACGAAAGGGGAGCACAGATACGCAGTATTTT.

This chain joins TRBV12-5 and TRBJ2-1, with 7 bases that match TRBD2. The CDR3 loop spans 17 amino acids. The V gene's germline CDR1 is LGHNT and CDR2 FRNRAP. The trim removed 1 base at V and 4 bases at J, leaving 10 bases unmatched. DNA for the CDR3: TGTGCTAGTGGTTTGGGAGTTACTAGCGATCTTTACAATGAGCAGTTCTTC. It encodes CASGLGVTSDLYNEQFF. Together with reference TRBV12-5 and TRBJ2-1, the CDR3 gives the full variable domain: DARVTQTPRHKVTEMGQEVTMRCQPILGHNTVFWYRQTMMQGLELLAYFRNRAPLDDSGMPKDRFSAEMPDATLATLKIQPSEPRDSAVYFCASGLGVTSDLYNEQFFGPGTRLTVL.

The rearrangement uses TRBV5-1 and TRBJ2-7; 7 bases match TRBD1. V shed 4 bases, J shed 6 bases, and the junction held 13 bases outside the gene matches. CDR1 is SGHRS and CDR2 is YFSETQ in the germline V gene. CDR3 length: 15 amino acids. The CDR3 spells CASSLRQGERAEQYF. The CDR3 bases are TGCGCCAGCAGCCTACGACAGGGTGAGAGGGCCGAGCAGTACTTC. Filled out from reference TRBV5-1 and TRBJ2-7, the complete variable domain reads KAGVTQTPRYLIKTRGQQVTLSCSPISGHRSVSWYQQTPGQGLQFLFEYFSETQRNKGNFPGRFSGRQFSNSRSEMNVSTLELGDSALYLCASSLRQGERAEQYFGPGTRLTVT.

There are a few counts of this clone. Other DNA sequences in this specimen translate into the identical CDR3. The chain links TRBV28 to TRBJ2-1; D unresolved. V lost 1 base to trimming and J lost 7 bases, with 5 bases between them. Germline loops: CDR1 MDHEN, CDR2 SYDVKM. The CDR3 has 12 residues. The CDR3 nucleotides read TGTGCCAGCAGTTTATCCAGAAATGAGCAGTTCTTC. Translation gives CASSLSRNEQFF.

V usage is TRBV9 and J usage is TRBJ2-7, with 7 positions matching TRBD2. The trim removed 5 bases at V and 6 bases at J, leaving 5 bases unmatched. Germline loops: CDR1 SGDLS, CDR2 YYNGEE. This CDR3 is 12 amino acids long. The CDR3, as DNA: TGTGCCAGCAGTTACCCGGGAGGCGAGCAGTACTTC. It yields the protein CASSYPGGEQYF.

This rearrangement joins TRBV5-8 to TRBJ2-7; no reliable D call. Trimming took 2 bases from V and 3 from J, leaving 15 bases between them. The CDR3 runs 15 residues. Germline CDR1 is SGHTS and CDR2 is YDEGEE. CDR3 amino acids: CASSLGSLYLYEQYF. The CDR3 nucleotides read TGTGCCAGCAGCTTAGGCAGCTTATACCTCTACGAGCAGTACTTC.

This chain uses TRBV28 with TRBJ2-5; D gene uncertain. The J call may be incorrect, as the DNA end agrees better with TRBJ2-7. Germline V gene lookup returns CDR1 MDHEN and CDR2 SYDVKM. The CDR3 spans 12 residues. In nucleotides, the CDR3 is TGTGCCAGCAGTTCACCTTCTTACGAGCAGTACTTC. Protein product: CASSSPSYEQYF.

This clone has more than one count but fewer than ten. The chain joins TRBV6-8 to TRBJ2-7; 7 bases fit TRBD2. The V segment lost 2 bases and the J segment 6 bases; nucleotides outside the gene matches: 1. This CDR3 has 12 residues. From germline, CDR1 is MNHGY and CDR2 SAAAGT. This chain's CDR3 is CASSYPGGEQYF. As DNA, the CDR3 is TGTGCCAGCAGTTACCCGGGAGGCGAGCAGTACTTC.

The genes are TRBV6-5 and TRBJ2-7, with 8 nucleotides matching TRBD1. V gave up 0 bases and J gave up 5 bases; unmatched junction bases: 6. The CDR3 contains 15 residues. Germline assignment: CDR1 MNHEY and CDR2 SVGAGI. The CDR3 sequence: CASSYSQGASNEQYF. CDR3 nucleotides: TGTGCCAGCAGTTACTCGCAGGGGGCGAGTAACGAGCAGTACTTC.

This clone showed up just a few times. V gene TRBV5-1 combines with J gene TRBJ2-3; D is uncertain. This CDR3 comprises 13 residues. CDR1 and CDR2 (germline): SGHRS, YFSETQ. Trimming took 6 bases from V and 4 from J, leaving 12 bases between them. This chain's CDR3 is CASTSAGSDTQYF. CDR3 sequence (DNA): TGCGCCAGCACTTCGGCAGGATCAGATACGCAGTATTTT.

This chain uses TRBV7-9 with TRBJ2-3; no firm D call. V was cut by 3 bases and J by 6 bases, with 4 bases left in between. Germline values: CDR1 SEHNR, CDR2 FQNEAQ (reference sequence). This CDR3 contains 11 residues. CDR3 residues: CASSFQDTQYF. Written as DNA, the CDR3 is TGTGCCAGCAGCTTTCAGGATACGCAGTATTTT.

The V gene is TRBV7-3, the J gene TRBJ2-1; perhaps TRBD2 as D (5 bases). From germline, CDR1 is SGHTA and CDR2 FQGTGA. V was pared by 1 base and J by 0 bases, with 10 bases between. This CDR3 has 16 amino acids. The CDR3 nucleotides are TGTGCCAGCAGCTTAAAAAGGGAGAACTCCTACAATGAGCAGTTCTTC. Protein sequence: CASSLKRENSYNEQFF.

The chain links TRBV7-3 to TRBJ1-1, with D uncertain. Trimming removed 0 bases from V and 0 bases from J, with 5 bases in between. Germline V gene lookup returns CDR1 SGHTA and CDR2 FQGTGA. This CDR3 is built from 14 residues. DNA for the CDR3: TGTGCCAGCAGCTTAACTTACATGAACACTGAAGCTTTCTTT. Translated, it gives CASSLTYMNTEAFF.

The chain has TRBV7-9 and TRBJ2-1; D is uncertain. Germline V CDR1 and CDR2: SEHNR, FQNEAQ (reference sequence). This CDR3 has 16 amino acids. V gave up 7 bases and J gave up 0 bases, with 16 bases separating them. The CDR3 DNA reads as TGTGCCAGCATCGGATACGCTAGTGCCTCCTACAATGAGCAGTTCTTC. Protein: CASIGYASASYNEQFF.

Here the CDR3 reads CASSLFDYEQYF. CDR3 sequence (DNA): TGTGCCAGCAGCTTATTTGACTACGAGCAGTACTTC. The V call is TRBV5-5, the J call TRBJ2-7; D is unclear. CDR3 length equals 12 residues. CDR1 SGHKS and CDR2 YYEKEE come from the germline V gene (reference sequence). The germline V and J ends were trimmed by 2 bases and 3 bases, with 6 bases remaining between them.

Only one count was recorded for this clone. The chain has TRBV13 and TRBJ1-1; no definite D call. This CDR3 spans 16 amino acids. Trimming cost V 5 bases and J 8 bases, with 24 bases left between them. Per the germline V gene, CDR1 is PRHDT and CDR2 is FYEKMQ (reference sequence). In DNA form, the CDR3 reads TGTGCCAGCAGCCCAAAGGCCCCCGGACTGTTACGGGAAGCTTTCTTT. Protein: CASSPKAPGLLREAFF.

The chain couples TRBV19 to TRBJ1-2; TRBD1 matches 9 bases. CDR3 length: 17 residues. Per the germline V gene, CDR1 is LNHDA and CDR2 is SQIVND (reference sequence). V lost 1 base and J lost 0; bases outside the gene matches: 6. The CDR3 DNA sequence: TGTGCCAGTAGTATAGGCTGGACAGGGGCCTCTAACTATGGCTACACCTTC. As protein: CASSIGWTGASNYGYTF.

V and J are TRBV7-9 and TRBJ1-2; tentatively, D is TRBD1 (5 bases). The CDR3 loop spans 15 amino acids. V was cut by 5 bases and J by 6 bases, with 19 bases left in between. CDR1 is SEHNR, CDR2 FQNEAQ, per germline (reference sequence). The chain's CDR3 is CASSRFRGNVNGYTF. The CDR3 DNA reads as TGTGCCAGCAGCCGCTTCCGGGGGAATGTCAATGGCTACACCTTC.

The V gene is TRBV19, the J gene TRBJ1-6; possibly TRBD1 for D (6 bases). Germline V gene sequence: CDR1 LNHDA, CDR2 SQIVND (reference sequence). This CDR3 comprises 15 residues. V was pared by 6 bases and J by 10 bases, with 19 bases between. Here the CDR3 reads CASSRLTGGKSPLHF. The CDR3 nucleotides are TGTGCCAGTAGCCGGTTGACAGGCGGGAAATCACCCCTCCACTTT.

The J gene is TRBJ1-2, the V gene TRBV18; 7 positions match TRBD1. CDR3 length equals 14 residues. V gave up 2 bases and J gave up 8 bases; unmatched junction bases: 8. CDR1 and CDR2 from the germline V gene are KGHSH and LQKENI. The CDR3 region is CASSPTRQGWGYTF. CDR3 DNA: TGTGCCAGCTCACCAACCCGACAGGGTTGGGGCTACACCTTC.

The chain is built from TRBV9 and TRBJ1-1; 7 bases are a match to TRBD1. The junction had 11 bases not matched to a gene; V was cut back by 4 bases and J by 5 bases. The CDR3 length is 15 residues. Germline CDR1 is SGDLS and CDR2 is YYNGEE. The CDR3 spells CASSYYWTGPTEAFF. CDR3 nucleotide sequence: TGTGCCAGCAGCTACTACTGGACAGGACCGACTGAAGCTTTCTTT.

There are a few counts of this clone. The chain recombines TRBV5-1 with TRBJ1-1; D ambiguous. The CDR3 has 14 residues. Trimming removed 0 bases from V and 1 base from J, with 7 bases in between. The germline V gene encodes CDR1 SGHRS and CDR2 YFSETQ. CDR3 region: CASSLVVENTEAFF. The CDR3 bases are TGCGCCAGCAGCTTGGTTGTCGAGAACACTGAAGCTTTCTTT.